This is a list of T cell receptor beta chains from one sample in a study of blood T cell repertoires in COVID-19. The method was immunoSEQ multiplex PCR; TCRdb's version includes in-frame clones alone and lacks a portion of them. The sample records more than 350,000 clones, roughly 84% being singletons. Material for sequencing was PBMCs or T cells enriched from blood (not recorded which). The receptor set was obtained from a woman between 18 and 30 years old who had been exposed to COVID-19. CDR3s include the opening cysteine and the closing phenylalanine or tryptophan. The order of the fields is V gene, CDR3 protein.

TRBV4-2,CASSHTTGYSNQPQHF
TRBV19,CASSRREGNQPQHF
TRBV9,CASSIGQSSGANVLTF
TRBV10-3,CAISEFIQGREARTEAFF
TRBV28,CASSTAGTDRNEQFF
TRBV14,CASSQLSWGGGEAFF
TRBV15,CATSRDRGRGASSGNTIYF
TRBV5-1,CASSMDTNTGELFF
TRBV28,CASSLGQTGVAEAFF
TRBV7-2,CASSSQGTGGYYEQYF
TRBV29-1,CSVRDSQYEKLFF
TRBV4-1,CASSQVFTSGQETQYF
TRBV7-6,CASSLRQSYGYTF
TRBV27,CASKTGSTQPQHF
TRBV7-9,CASSFPLGQGITGELFF
TRBV2,CAGQGLGYGYTF
TRBV25-1,CASRGQSSYEQYF
TRBV4-3,CASSQEIAGGPTINTDTQYF
TRBV2,CASSEGGTNTGELFF
TRBV28,CASSLGQGIYGYTF
TRBV4-1,CASSRISAEGFEETQYF
TRBV7-6,CASTPGSGAYNEQFF
TRBV24-1,CATSEAGTSGMDTQYF
TRBV27,CASSLVGGSYEQYF
TRBV2,CASSGNQGVPQETQYF
TRBV5-1,CASSSWTSGVRTDTQYF
TRBV19,CASSIAGTAIGAFF
TRBV7-7,CASSLSPVYEQYF
TRBV29-1,CSVDYSGGSEQYF
TRBV9,CASSAGTGGASYNSPLHF
TRBV1,CTSSQDPGITSNEQFF
TRBV6-4,CASSDRTGGSASYGYTF
TRBV13,CASSPIDGLAVDTQYF
TRBV10-3,CAISDQGAGYGYTF
TRBV14,CASSQASGHYNEQFF
TRBV2,CASSELRQGRGYTF
TRBV24-1,CATSDFFSGSTDTQYF
TRBV27,CASSLLTSGYEQYF
TRBV28,CASSFQIPYEQYF
TRBV7-2,CASSADRTYSNQPQHF
TRBV7-9,CASSSTGPMNTEAFF
TRBV5-1,CASSIGLAYEQYF
TRBV7-9,CASSLAQPHNSPLHF
TRBV7-9,CASSLAPLAGEETQYF
TRBV2,CATNPQGLNNGYTF
TRBV27,CASSSRRAEGGEQFF